A single T cell receptor beta chain is shown here with its context. Antigen: not known. V was shortened by 3 bases and J by 1 base, with 6 bases between the two germline ends. CDR3 length: 13 amino acids. Germline V gene data show CDR1 as SSHAT and CDR2 as FNYEAQ (reference sequence). The naive CD8 fraction comprised CD45RO-negative cells positively selected for CCR7 and excluded terminally differentiated effector memory CD45RA+ cells. These data originate in a study of shared clonotypes between healthy human individuals. Study-wide results and caveats: Few donors restricted represented genetic and exposure-history diversity.

Each replicate PCR on the sorted subsets used approximately 200 ng DNA (roughly 30,000 T cell genomes). Clones were sequenced by immunoSEQ multiplex PCR, and TCRdb holds only the in-frame ones, with some missing. The sample shows around 610,000 clones, 95% to 96% of them seen only once. This receptor was taken from a woman aged 25 to 45 in good health. The V call is TRBV7-7, the J call TRBJ2-5; D remains unclear. The sample was naive CD8+ T cells sorted from blood. CDR3 amino acids: CASSFWRQETQYF. CDR3 DNA: TGTGCCAGCAGCTTTTGGCGCCAAGAGACCCAGTACTTC.